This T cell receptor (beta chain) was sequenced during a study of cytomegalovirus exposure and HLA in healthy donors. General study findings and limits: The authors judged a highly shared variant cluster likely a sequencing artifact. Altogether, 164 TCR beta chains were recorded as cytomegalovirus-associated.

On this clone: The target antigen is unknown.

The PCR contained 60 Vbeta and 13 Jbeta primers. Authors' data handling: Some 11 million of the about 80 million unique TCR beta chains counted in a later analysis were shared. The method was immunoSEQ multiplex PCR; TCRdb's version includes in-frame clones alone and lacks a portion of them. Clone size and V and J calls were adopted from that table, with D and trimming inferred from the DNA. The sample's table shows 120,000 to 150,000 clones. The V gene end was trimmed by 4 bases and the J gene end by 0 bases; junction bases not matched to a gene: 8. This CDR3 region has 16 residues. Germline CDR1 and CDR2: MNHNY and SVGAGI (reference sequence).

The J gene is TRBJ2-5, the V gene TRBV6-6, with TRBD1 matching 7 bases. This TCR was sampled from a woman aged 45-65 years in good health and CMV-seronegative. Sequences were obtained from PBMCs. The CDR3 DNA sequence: TGTGCCAGCAGTTCAGGACAGGTTCGACACCAAGAGACCCAGTACTTC. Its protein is CASSSGQVRHQETQYF.